This T cell receptor (beta chain) comes out of a study of patients and donors after allogeneic stem cell transplantation. The CDR3 runs to 15 residues. Germline V gene data show CDR1 as KGHSH and CDR2 as LQKENI. Trimming pared 2 bases from V and 11 bases from J, leaving 19 bases between. TCRdb re-derived calls from the RT-PCR reads in MiXCR, one entry per CDR3 protein. The data contain some 24,000 distinct CDR3 sequences, about 42% of them seen just once; the ten biggest clones take up over 70%. The sequenced material came from blood, either unsorted or a sorted T cell fraction (not recorded which). The clonotype originates from a human donor who was either an allogeneic HSCT recipient or a stem cell or donor lymphocyte infusion donor (not recorded which). It is not recorded whose cells these are; they may come from a transplant donor. The rearrangement uses TRBV18 and TRBJ1-5; tentative D call: TRBD1 (5 bases). CDR3 loop: CASSPVRGNLGSQHF. The CDR3 nucleotides read TGTGCCAGCTCACCAGTTCGGGGGAACTTGGGGTCCCAGCATTTT. The full variable domain, completed using reference TRBV18 and TRBJ1-5, is NAGVMQNPRHLVRRRGQEARLRCSPMKGHSHVYWYRQLPEEGLKFMVYLQKENIIDESGMPKERFSAEFPKEGPSILRIQQVVRGDSAAYFCASSPVRGNLGSQHFGDGTRLSIL.